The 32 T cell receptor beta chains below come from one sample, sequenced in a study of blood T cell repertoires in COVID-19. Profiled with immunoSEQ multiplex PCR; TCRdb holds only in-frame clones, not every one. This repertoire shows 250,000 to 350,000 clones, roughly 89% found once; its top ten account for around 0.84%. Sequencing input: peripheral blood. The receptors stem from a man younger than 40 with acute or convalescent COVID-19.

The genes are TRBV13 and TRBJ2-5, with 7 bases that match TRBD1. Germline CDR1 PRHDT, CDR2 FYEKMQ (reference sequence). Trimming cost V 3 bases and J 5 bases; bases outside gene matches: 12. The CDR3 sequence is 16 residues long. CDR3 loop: CASSLNRDRAEETQYF. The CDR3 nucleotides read TGTGCCAGCAGCTTGAACCGCGACAGGGCAGAGGAGACCCAGTACTTC.

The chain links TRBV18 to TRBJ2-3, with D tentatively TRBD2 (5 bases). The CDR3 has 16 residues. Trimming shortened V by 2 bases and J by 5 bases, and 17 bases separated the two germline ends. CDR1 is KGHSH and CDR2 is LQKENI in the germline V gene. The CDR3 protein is CASSPFRSGNLDTQYF. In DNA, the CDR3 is TGTGCCAGCTCACCATTTCGATCCGGGAACCTAGATACGCAGTATTTT. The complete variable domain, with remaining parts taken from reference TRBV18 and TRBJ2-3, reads NAGVMQNPRHLVRRRGQEARLRCSPMKGHSHVYWYRQLPEEGLKFMVYLQKENIIDESGMPKERFSAEFPKEGPSILRIQQVVRGDSAAYFCASSPFRSGNLDTQYFGPGTRLTVL.

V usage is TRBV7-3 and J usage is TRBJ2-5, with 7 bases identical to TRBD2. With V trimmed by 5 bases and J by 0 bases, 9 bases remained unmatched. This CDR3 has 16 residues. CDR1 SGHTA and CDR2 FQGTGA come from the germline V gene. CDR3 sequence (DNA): TGTGCCAGCAGCATGCGGGGGACGGGAAACCAAGAGACCCAGTACTTC. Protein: CASSMRGTGNQETQYF.

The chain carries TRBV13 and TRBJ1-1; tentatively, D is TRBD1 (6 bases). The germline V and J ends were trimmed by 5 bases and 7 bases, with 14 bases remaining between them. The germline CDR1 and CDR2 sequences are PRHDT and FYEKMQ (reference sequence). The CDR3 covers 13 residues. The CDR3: CASSRGRGGEAFF. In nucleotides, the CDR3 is TGTGCCAGCAGCCGAGGGAGGGGGGGTGAAGCTTTCTTT.

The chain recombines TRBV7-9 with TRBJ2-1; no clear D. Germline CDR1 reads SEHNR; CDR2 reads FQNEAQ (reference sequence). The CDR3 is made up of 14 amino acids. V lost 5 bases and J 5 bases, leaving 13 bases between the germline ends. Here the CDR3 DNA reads TGTGCCAGCAGCAGAGGAGCCATAGACAATGAGCAGTTCTTC. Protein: CASSRGAIDNEQFF. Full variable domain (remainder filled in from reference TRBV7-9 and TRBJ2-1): DTGVSQNPRHKITKRGQNVTFRCDPISEHNRLYWYRQTLGQGPEFLTYFQNEAQLEKSRLLSDRFSAERPKGSFSTLEIQRTEQGDSAMYLCASSRGAIDNEQFFGPGTRLTVL.

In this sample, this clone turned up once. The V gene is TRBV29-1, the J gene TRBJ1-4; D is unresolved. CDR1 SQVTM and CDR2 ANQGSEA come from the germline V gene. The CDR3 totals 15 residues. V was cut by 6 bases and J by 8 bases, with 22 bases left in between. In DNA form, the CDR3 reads TGCAGCGTACAAGCGGCTGGTACGGGGTGGGAAAAACTGTTTTTT. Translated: CSVQAAGTGWEKLFF.

The chain's CDR3 is CASSPRTGGGTQYF. The CDR3 DNA is TGTGCCAGCAGCCCCAGGACAGGGGGTGGTACGCAGTATTTT. This chain joins TRBV3-1 (or the pseudogene TRBV3-2) and TRBJ2-3; 10 bases map to TRBD1. CDR3 size: 14 residues. Trimming cost V 4 bases and J 8 bases; bases outside gene matches: 6. Germline lookup yields CDR1 LGHDT and CDR2 YNNKEL (reference sequence).

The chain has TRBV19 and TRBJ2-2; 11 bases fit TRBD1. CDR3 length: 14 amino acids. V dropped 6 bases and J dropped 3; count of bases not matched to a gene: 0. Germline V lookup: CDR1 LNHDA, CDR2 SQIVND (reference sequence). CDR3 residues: CASRDRGHTGELFF. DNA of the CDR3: TGTGCCAGTAGGGACAGGGGGCACACCGGGGAGCTGTTTTTT.

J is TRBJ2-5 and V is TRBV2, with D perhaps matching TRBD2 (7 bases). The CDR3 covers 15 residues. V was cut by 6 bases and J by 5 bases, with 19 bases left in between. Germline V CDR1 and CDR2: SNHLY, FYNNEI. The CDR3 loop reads CASSVQQGREETQYF. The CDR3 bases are TGTGCCAGCAGCGTCCAGCAGGGGAGGGAGGAGACCCAGTACTTC.

As DNA, the CDR3 is TGTGCCAGCAGCCGACAACAGGGATTAGGTGGCTATGGCTACACCTTC. Amino acids: CASSRQQGLGGYGYTF. V and J are TRBV9 and TRBJ1-2, with D possibly TRBD1 on 6 matching bases. The germline V and J ends were trimmed by 4 bases and 4 bases, with 20 bases remaining between them. CDR3 length: 16 amino acids. Germline V gives CDR1 SGDLS, CDR2 YYNGEE.

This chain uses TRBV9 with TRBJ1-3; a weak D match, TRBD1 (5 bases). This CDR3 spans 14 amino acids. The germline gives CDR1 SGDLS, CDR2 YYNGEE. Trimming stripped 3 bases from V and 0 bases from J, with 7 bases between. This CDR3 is CASSADISGNTIYF. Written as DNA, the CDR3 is TGTGCCAGCAGCGCGGACATCTCTGGAAACACCATATATTTT.

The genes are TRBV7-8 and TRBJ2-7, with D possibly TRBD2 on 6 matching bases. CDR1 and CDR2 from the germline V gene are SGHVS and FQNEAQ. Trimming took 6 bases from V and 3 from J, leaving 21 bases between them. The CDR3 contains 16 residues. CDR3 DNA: TGTGCCAGCAGAGATTACGCTAACCGGGACTTCTACGAGCAGTACTTC. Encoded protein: CASRDYANRDFYEQYF.

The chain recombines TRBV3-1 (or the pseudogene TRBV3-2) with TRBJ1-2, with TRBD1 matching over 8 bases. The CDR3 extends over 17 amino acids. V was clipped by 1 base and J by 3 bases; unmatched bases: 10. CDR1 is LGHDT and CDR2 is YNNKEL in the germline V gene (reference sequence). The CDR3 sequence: CASSQVQGGGSDYGYTF. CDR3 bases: TGTGCCAGCAGCCAAGTACAGGGGGGTGGGTCGGACTATGGCTACACCTTC.

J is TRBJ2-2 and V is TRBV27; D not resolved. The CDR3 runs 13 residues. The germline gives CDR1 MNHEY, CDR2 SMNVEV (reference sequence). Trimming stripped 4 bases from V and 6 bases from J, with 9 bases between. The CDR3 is CASSSRLAGELFF. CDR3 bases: TGTGCCAGCAGTTCTCGGTTGGCCGGGGAGCTGTTTTTT.

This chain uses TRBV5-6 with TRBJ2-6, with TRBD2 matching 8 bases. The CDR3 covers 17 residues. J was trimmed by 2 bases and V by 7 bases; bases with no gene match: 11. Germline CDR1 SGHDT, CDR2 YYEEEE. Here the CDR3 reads CASSEVLAGPGANVLTF. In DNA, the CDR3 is TGTGCCAGCTCGGAGGTCCTAGCGGGCCCTGGGGCCAACGTCCTGACTTTC.

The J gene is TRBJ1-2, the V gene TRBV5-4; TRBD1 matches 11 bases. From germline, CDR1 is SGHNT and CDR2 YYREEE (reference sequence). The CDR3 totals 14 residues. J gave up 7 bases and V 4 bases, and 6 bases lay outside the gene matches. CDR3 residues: CASSIGQGAGGYTF. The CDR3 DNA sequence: TGTGCCAGCAGCATCGGACAGGGGGCTGGTGGCTACACCTTC.

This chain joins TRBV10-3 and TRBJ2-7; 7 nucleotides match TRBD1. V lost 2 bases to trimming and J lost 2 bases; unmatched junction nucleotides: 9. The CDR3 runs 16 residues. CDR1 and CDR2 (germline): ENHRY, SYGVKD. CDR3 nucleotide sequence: TGTGCCATCAGTGAGCCAGGACAGGTAAAAGCCTACGAGCAGTACTTC. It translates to CAISEPGQVKAYEQYF.

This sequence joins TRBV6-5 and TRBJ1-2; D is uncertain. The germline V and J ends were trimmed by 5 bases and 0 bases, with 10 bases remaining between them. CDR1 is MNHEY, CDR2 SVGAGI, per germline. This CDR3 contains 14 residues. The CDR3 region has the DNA TGTGCCAGCAGTCCCGCCGGGACTAACTATGGCTACACCTTC. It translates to CASSPAGTNYGYTF.

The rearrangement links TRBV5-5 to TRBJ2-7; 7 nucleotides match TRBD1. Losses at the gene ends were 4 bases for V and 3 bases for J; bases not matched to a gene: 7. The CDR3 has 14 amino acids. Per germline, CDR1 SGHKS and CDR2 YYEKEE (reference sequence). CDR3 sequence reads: CASSLLGTDYEQYF. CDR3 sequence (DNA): TGTGCCAGCAGCCTTCTTGGGACAGACTACGAGCAGTACTTC.

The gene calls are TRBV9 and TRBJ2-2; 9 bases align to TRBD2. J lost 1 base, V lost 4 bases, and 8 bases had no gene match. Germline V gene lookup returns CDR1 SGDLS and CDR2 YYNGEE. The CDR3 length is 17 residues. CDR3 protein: CASSPRPTSGNTGELFF. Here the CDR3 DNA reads TGTGCCAGCAGCCCCCGTCCGACTAGCGGGAACACCGGGGAGCTGTTTTTT.

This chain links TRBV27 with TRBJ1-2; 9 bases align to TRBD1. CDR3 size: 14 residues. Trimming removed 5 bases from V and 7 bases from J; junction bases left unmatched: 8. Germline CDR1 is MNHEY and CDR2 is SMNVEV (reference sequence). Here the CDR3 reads CASSTRDRVGGYTF. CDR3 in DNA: TGTGCCAGCAGTACTCGGGACAGGGTAGGTGGCTACACCTTC.

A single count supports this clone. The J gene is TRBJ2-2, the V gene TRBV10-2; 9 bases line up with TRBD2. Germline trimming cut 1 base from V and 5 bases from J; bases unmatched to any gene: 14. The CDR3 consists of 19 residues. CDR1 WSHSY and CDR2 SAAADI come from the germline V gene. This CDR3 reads CASSEFPGVAGVRTGELFF. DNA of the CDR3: TGCGCCAGCAGTGAGTTTCCGGGGGTAGCGGGGGTTCGGACCGGGGAGCTGTTTTTT.

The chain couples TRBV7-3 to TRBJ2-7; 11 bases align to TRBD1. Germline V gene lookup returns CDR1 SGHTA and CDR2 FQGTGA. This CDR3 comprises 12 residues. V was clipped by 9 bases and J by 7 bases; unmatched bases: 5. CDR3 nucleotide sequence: TGTGCCAGTGGACAGGGGGCGCTGGAGCAGTACTTC. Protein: CASGQGALEQYF.

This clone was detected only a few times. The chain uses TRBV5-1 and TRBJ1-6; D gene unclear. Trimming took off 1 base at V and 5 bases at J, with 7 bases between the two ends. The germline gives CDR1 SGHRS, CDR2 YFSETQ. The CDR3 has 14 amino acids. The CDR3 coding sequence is TGCGCCAGCAGCTTGTGGCAGAATAATTCACCCCTCCACTTT. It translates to CASSLWQNNSPLHF.

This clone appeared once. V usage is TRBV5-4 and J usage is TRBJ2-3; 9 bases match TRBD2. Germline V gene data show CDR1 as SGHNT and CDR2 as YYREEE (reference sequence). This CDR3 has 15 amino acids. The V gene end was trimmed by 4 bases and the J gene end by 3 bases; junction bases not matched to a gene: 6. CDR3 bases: TGTGCCAGCAGCAAAGGCGGGGGGGCGACAGATACGCAGTATTTT. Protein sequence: CASSKGGGATDTQYF. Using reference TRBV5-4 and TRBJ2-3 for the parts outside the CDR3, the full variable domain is ETGVTQSPTHLIKTRGQQVTLRCSSQSGHNTVSWYQQALGQGPQFIFQYYREEENGRGNFPPRFSGLQFPNYSSELNVNALELDDSALYLCASSKGGGATDTQYFGPGTRLTVL.

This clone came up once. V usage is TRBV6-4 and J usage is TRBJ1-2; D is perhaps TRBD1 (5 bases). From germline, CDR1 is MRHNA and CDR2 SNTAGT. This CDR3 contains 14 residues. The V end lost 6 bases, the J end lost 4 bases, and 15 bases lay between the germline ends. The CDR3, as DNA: TGTGCCAGCAGCGCCGTGGGGGGGACCTATGGCTACACCTTC. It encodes CASSAVGGTYGYTF.

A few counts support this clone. The CDR3: CASSLGLASEETQYF. In DNA, the CDR3 is TGTGCCAGCAGCTTGGGACTAGCTAGTGAAGAGACCCAGTACTTC. The chain carries TRBV5-4 and TRBJ2-5, with 7 bases aligning to TRBD2. CDR1 and CDR2 (germline): SGHNT, YYREEE (reference sequence). The ends lost 0 bases at V and 3 bases at J; junction bases unmatched: 5. There are 15 residues in the CDR3.

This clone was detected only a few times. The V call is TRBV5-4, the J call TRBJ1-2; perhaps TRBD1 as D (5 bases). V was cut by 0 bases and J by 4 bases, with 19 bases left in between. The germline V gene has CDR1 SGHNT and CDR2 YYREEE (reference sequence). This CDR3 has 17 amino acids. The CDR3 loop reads CASSLGRGSWGTYGYTF. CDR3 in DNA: TGTGCCAGCAGCTTGGGAAGGGGTTCTTGGGGTACCTATGGCTACACCTTC.

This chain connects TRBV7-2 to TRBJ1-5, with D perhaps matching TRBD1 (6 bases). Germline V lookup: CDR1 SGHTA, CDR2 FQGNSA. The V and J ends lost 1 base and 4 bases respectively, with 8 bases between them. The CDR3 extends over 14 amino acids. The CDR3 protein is CASSLVRGNQPQHF. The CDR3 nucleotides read TGTGCCAGCAGCTTAGTCAGGGGAAATCAGCCCCAGCATTTT.

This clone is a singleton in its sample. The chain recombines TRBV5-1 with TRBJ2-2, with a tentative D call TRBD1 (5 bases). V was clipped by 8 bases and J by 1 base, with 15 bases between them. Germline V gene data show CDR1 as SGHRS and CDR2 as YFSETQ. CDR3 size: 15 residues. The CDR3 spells CASFRQSGNTGELFF. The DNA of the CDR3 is TGCGCCAGTTTCCGACAGTCGGGGAACACCGGGGAGCTGTTTTTT. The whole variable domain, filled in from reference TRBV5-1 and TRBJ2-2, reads KAGVTQTPRYLIKTRGQQVTLSCSPISGHRSVSWYQQTPGQGLQFLFEYFSETQRNKGNFPGRFSGRQFSNSRSEMNVSTLELGDSALYLCASFRQSGNTGELFFGEGSRLTVL.

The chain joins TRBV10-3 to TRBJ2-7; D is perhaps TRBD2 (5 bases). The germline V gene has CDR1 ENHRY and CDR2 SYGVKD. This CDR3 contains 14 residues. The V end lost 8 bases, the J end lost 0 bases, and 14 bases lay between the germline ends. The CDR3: CAIGDEGSSYEQYF. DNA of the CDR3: TGTGCCATCGGAGATGAAGGGAGCTCCTACGAGCAGTACTTC.

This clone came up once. CDR3 protein: CAISESGPYEQYF. The CDR3 DNA sequence: TGTGCCATCAGTGAGTCGGGGCCCTACGAGCAGTACTTC. The J gene is TRBJ2-7, the V gene TRBV10-3; D is perhaps TRBD1 (5 bases). Trimming pared 0 bases from V and 2 bases from J, leaving 5 bases between. Germline assignment: CDR1 ENHRY and CDR2 SYGVKD. The CDR3 runs to 13 residues.